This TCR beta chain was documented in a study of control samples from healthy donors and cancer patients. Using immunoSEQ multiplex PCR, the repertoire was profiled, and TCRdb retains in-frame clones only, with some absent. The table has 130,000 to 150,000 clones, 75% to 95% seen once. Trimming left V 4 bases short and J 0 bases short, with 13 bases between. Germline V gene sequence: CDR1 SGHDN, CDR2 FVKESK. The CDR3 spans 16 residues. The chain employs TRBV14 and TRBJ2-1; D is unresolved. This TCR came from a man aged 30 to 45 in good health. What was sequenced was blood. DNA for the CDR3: TGTGCCAGCAGCCCTATCGGCCTATACTCCTACAATGAGCAGTTCTTC. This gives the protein CASSPIGLYSYNEQFF.